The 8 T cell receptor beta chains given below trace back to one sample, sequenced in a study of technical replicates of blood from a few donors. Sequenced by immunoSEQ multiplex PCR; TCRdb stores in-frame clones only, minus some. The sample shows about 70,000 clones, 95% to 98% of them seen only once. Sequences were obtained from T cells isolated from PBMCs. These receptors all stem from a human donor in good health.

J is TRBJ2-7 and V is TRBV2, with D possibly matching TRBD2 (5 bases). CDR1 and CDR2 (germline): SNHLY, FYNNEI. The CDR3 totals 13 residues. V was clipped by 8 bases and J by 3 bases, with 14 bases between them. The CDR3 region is CASWEHTVYEQYF. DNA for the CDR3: TGTGCCAGCTGGGAGCACACAGTCTACGAGCAGTACTTC.

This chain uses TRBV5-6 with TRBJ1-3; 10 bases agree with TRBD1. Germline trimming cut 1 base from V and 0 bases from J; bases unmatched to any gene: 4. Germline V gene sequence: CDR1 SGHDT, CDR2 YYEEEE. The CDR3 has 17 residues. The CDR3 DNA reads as TGTGCCAGCAGCTTGTTGACAGGGGGCGACTCTGGAAACACCATATATTTT. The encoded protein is CASSLLTGGDSGNTIYF.

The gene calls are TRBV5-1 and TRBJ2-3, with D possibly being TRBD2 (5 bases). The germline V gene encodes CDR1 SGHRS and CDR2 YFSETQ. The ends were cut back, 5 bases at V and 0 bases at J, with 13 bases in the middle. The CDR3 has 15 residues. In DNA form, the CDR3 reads TGCGCCAGCAGGTCCCAGGACTTTAGCACAGATACGCAGTATTTT. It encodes CASRSQDFSTDTQYF.

CDR3 coding DNA: TGTGCCAGCAGTTACCTAGGGACACCCACAGATACGCAGTATTTT. The encoded protein is CASSYLGTPTDTQYF. V and J are TRBV6-6 and TRBJ2-3; maybe TRBD1 (6 bases). V was trimmed by 2 bases and J by 2 bases, leaving 11 bases between them. Germline V gene sequence: CDR1 MNHNY, CDR2 SVGAGI (reference sequence). The CDR3 length is 15 residues.

The CDR3 spells CASSWAPGEAFF. The CDR3, as DNA: TGCGCCAGCAGCTGGGCCCCGGGGGAAGCTTTCTTT. The V and J genes are TRBV5-1 and TRBJ1-1, with no clear D. The CDR3 is made up of 12 amino acids. Germline CDR1 and CDR2: SGHRS and YFSETQ. Trimming took off 3 bases at V and 8 bases at J, with 11 bases between the two ends.

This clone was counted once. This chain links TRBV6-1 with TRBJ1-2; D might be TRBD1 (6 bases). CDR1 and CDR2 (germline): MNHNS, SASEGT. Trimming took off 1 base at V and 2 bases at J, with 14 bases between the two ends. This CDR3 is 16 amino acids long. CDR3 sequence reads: CASSEGPGAPNYGYTF. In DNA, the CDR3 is TGTGCCAGCAGTGAAGGTCCAGGGGCGCCAAACTATGGCTACACCTTC.

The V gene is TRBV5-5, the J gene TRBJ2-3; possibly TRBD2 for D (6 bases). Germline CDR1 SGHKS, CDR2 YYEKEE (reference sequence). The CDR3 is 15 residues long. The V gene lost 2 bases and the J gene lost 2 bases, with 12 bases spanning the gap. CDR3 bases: TGTGCCAGCAGCTTCGGGGGAGCCCCCACAGATACGCAGTATTTT. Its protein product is CASSFGGAPTDTQYF.

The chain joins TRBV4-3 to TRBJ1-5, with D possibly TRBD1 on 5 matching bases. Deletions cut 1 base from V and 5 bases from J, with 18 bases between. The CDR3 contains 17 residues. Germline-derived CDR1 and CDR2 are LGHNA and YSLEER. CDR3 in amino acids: CASSQGIRRTSDQPQHF. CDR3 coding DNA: TGCGCCAGCAGCCAAGGTATTCGAAGGACATCAGATCAGCCCCAGCATTTT.